The clone carrying this TCR beta chain was picked up one time. No antigen is known for it. The CDR3 runs to 11 residues. Germline V gives CDR1 SEHNR, CDR2 FQNEAQ (reference sequence). V was cut by 7 bases and J by 2 bases, with 4 bases left in between. This sample was taken from a study of cytomegalovirus exposure and HLA in healthy donors. The overall study: Assignment to the Caucasian-associated ancestry cluster applied to roughly 80% of the approximately 400 genotyped donors. Study outcomes and limitations: Common viral pathogens were later found to be apparently linked to several of the most significant clusters. What was likely a sequencing artifact was a cluster of highly shared sequence variants.

The donors were healthy bone marrow donors. Both 60 Vbeta primers and 13 Jbeta primers went into the PCR. Here immunoSEQ multiplex PCR was the method, and the copy in TCRdb shows in-frame clones only, minus some. Of more than 150,000 clones in the sample, around 73% were seen once. The origin of this receptor is a male donor in good health and CMV-seronegative. The rearrangement joins TRBV7-9 to TRBJ2-3; no clear D gene. What was sequenced was PBMCs. CDR3: CASTYTDTQYF. CDR3 bases: TGTGCCAGCACCTACACAGATACGCAGTATTTT.